These 13 T cell receptor beta chains were all obtained from the same sample, sequenced in a study of cytomegalovirus exposure and HLA in healthy donors (dated by TCRdb to about 2017). The library was obtained by the immunoSEQ multiplex PCR assay. Not all clones reach the TCRdb copy of this immuneACCESS table, which keeps in-frame sequences only. Checked studies attribute under half of the gap to unresolved V genes and leave the rest unexplained. This sample gives around 250,000 clones in total; about 90% of them show up just once. Roughly 0.38% of the sample is taken by the ten largest. Sequencing was performed on PBMCs. These TCRs come from a woman between 18 and 30 years old in good health and CMV-seronegative.

The chain carries TRBV6-1 and TRBJ2-3, with 9 bases that match TRBD2. V was pared by 6 bases and J by 5 bases, with 3 bases of the junction left unmatched. The CDR3 runs 13 residues. The V gene's germline CDR1 is MNHNS and CDR2 SASEGT. In DNA form, the CDR3 reads TGTGCCAGCAGGCGGGGGGGCGGAGATACGCAGTATTTT. It specifies CASRRGGGDTQYF.

The gene calls are TRBV25-1 and TRBJ2-6; D is possibly TRBD1 (6 bases). This CDR3 has 17 residues. Germline CDR1 is MGHDK and CDR2 is SYGVNS. V dropped 10 bases and J dropped 0 bases, with 19 bases sitting between them. The CDR3 loop reads CATATRGVSSGANVLTF. The CDR3 coding sequence is TGTGCCACCGCTACCAGGGGAGTGAGCTCTGGGGCCAACGTCCTGACTTTC. The full variable domain, with the rest looked up from reference TRBV25-1 and TRBJ2-6, is EADIYQTPRYLVIGTGKKITLECSQTMGHDKMYWYQQDPGMELHLIHYSYGVNSTEKGDLSSESTVSRIRTEHFPLTLESARPSHTSQYLCATATRGVSSGANVLTFGAGSRLTVL.

The rearrangement uses TRBV2 and TRBJ2-7; 10 nucleotides line up with TRBD1. CDR1 is SNHLY and CDR2 is FYNNEI in the germline V gene. This CDR3 has 15 residues. The trim removed 6 bases at V and 4 bases at J, leaving 9 bases unmatched. The chain's CDR3 is CASSGTDRGGYEQYF. The CDR3, as DNA: TGTGCCAGCAGCGGAACGGACAGGGGGGGGTACGAGCAGTACTTC.

V usage is TRBV28 and J usage is TRBJ1-3; weak D call: TRBD1 (6 bases). CDR3 length: 16 residues. V lost 3 bases and J lost 0, with 12 bases in between. Germline CDR1 is MDHEN and CDR2 is SYDVKM. The CDR3 sequence is CASSFPGGSSGNTIYF. As DNA, the CDR3 is TGTGCCAGCAGTTTTCCTGGGGGCTCCTCTGGAAACACCATATATTTT.

The chain uses TRBV23-1 and TRBJ2-1; a weak D match, TRBD1 (6 bases). TRBV23-1 belongs to the ORF category, with a function that is uncertain. Trimming took off 7 bases at V and 10 bases at J, with 14 bases between the two ends. This CDR3 has 12 residues. The CDR3 sequence is CASIHQGKEQFF. The CDR3 DNA reads TGCGCCAGCATCCATCAGGGGAAGGAGCAGTTCTTC.

This sequence joins TRBV7-9 and TRBJ1-3, with 8 bases fitting TRBD1. CDR1 SEHNR and CDR2 FQNEAQ come from the germline V gene (reference sequence). There are 14 residues in the CDR3. After removal of 4 bases from V and 4 bases from J, the junction contained 3 bases not matched to a gene. The CDR3 protein is CASSSDRDGNTIYF. CDR3 DNA sequence: TGTGCCAGCAGCTCGGACAGGGACGGAAACACCATATATTTT.

V and J are TRBV11-2 and TRBJ2-1; TRBD2 might be the D (5 bases). The V gene lost 3 bases and the J gene lost 6 bases, with 18 bases spanning the gap. The CDR3 has 16 amino acids. The V gene's germline CDR1 is SGHAT and CDR2 FQNNGV. CDR3 in DNA: TGTGCCAGCAGCTTTGAGCTCCAAGCGGTGGGCAATGAGCAGTTCTTC. This gives the protein CASSFELQAVGNEQFF.

The rearrangement links TRBV5-8 to TRBJ2-3; TRBD2 matches 8 bases. The CDR3 runs to 14 residues. Germline V gives CDR1 SGHTS, CDR2 YDEGEE. V gave up 5 bases and J gave up 6 bases; unmatched junction bases: 8. The CDR3 DNA sequence: TGTGCCAGCAGAACCGCGGGGGGAGAGGATACGCAGTATTTT. It yields the protein CASRTAGGEDTQYF. Together with reference TRBV5-8 and TRBJ2-3, the CDR3 gives the full variable domain: EAGVTQSPTHLIKTRGQQATLRCSPISGHTSVYWYQQALGLGLQFLLWYDEGEERNRGNFPPRFSGRQFPNYSSELNVNALELEDSALYLCASRTAGGEDTQYFGPGTRLTVL.

This rearrangement joins TRBV7-9 to TRBJ1-6, with no clear D. Looked up from germline, CDR1 is SEHNR and CDR2 is FQNEAQ (reference sequence). Deletions cut 5 bases from V and 9 bases from J, with 8 bases between. This CDR3 has 12 amino acids. The DNA of the CDR3 is TGTGCCAGCAGCCCTGTCCGTTCACCCCTCCACTTT. Its protein is CASSPVRSPLHF.

In nucleotides, the CDR3 is TGTGCCAGCAGTTTATCGACAGGTCAAGAGACCCAGTACTTC. Encoded protein: CASSLSTGQETQYF. This sequence joins TRBV27 and TRBJ2-5, with D maybe TRBD1 (6 bases). Trimming removed 0 bases from V and 2 bases from J, with 7 bases in between. The germline gives CDR1 MNHEY, CDR2 SMNVEV (reference sequence). The CDR3 totals 14 residues.

This clone was seen only a few times. The chain recombines TRBV30 with TRBJ1-2; the match to TRBD1 covers 12 bases. V was pared by 3 bases and J by 2 bases, with 7 bases of the junction left unmatched. Looked up from germline, CDR1 is GTSNPN and CDR2 is SVGIG (reference sequence). The CDR3 length is 16 residues. The CDR3, as DNA: TGTGCCTGGAGCGAGGGGGACAGGGGGCCCAACTATGGCTACACCTTC. Translating gives CAWSEGDRGPNYGYTF. Drawing the rest from reference TRBV30 and TRBJ1-2, the complete variable domain is SQTIHQWPATLVQPVGSPLSLECTVEGTSNPNLYWYRQAAGRGLQLLFYSVGIGQISSEVPQNLSASRPQDRQFILSSKKLLLSDSGFYLCAWSEGDRGPNYGYTFGSGTRLTVV.

The table lists this clone with a few counts. The V gene is TRBV2, the J gene TRBJ1-1; D remains unclear. Trimming cost V 3 bases and J 2 bases, with 7 bases left between them. The CDR3 is made up of 13 amino acids. Germline assignment: CDR1 SNHLY and CDR2 FYNNEI. CDR3 nucleotides: TGTGCCAGCAGTGAGTGGCAAAACACTGAAGCTTTCTTT. Protein product: CASSEWQNTEAFF.

The rearrangement joins TRBV2 to TRBJ1-6; 7 nucleotides line up with TRBD1. This CDR3 spans 14 amino acids. The J segment lost 5 bases and the V segment lost 6 bases, leaving 4 bases of the junction unmatched. The germline V gene has CDR1 SNHLY and CDR2 FYNNEI. The chain's CDR3 is CASRSGTDNSPLHF. The CDR3 nucleotides read TGTGCCAGCAGATCCGGGACAGATAATTCACCCCTCCACTTT.